One and the same sample provided the 27 T cell receptor beta chains below, sequenced in a study of CD8+ T cells in alopecia areata. It was cDNA, reverse transcribed from extracted RNA, that served as the sequencing template. Method: immunoSEQ multiplex PCR; TCRdb's copy keeps in-frame clones and lacks some. The data contain about 150,000 clones, about 60% of them singletons. Sequencing was performed on CD4+ T cells sorted from blood, taken at week 0. The source of these receptors is a human donor with alopecia areata.

The chain links TRBV14 to TRBJ2-1, with 11 positions matching TRBD2. The junction had 3 bases not matched to a gene; V was cut back by 4 bases and J by 4 bases. Germline CDR1 reads SGHDN; CDR2 reads FVKESK. This CDR3 spans 15 amino acids. The CDR3 spells CASSRLAGMYNEQFF. CDR3 DNA: TGTGCCAGCAGCCGACTAGCGGGAATGTACAATGAGCAGTTCTTC.

The genes are TRBV28 and TRBJ1-2; D call uncertain. CDR3 length equals 13 residues. Germline V CDR1 and CDR2: MDHEN, SYDVKM. V was pared by 6 bases and J by 2 bases, with 10 bases between. This CDR3 reads CASRLAVNYGYTF. For the CDR3, the DNA is TGTGCCAGCAGGTTGGCCGTGAACTATGGCTACACCTTC.

This chain links TRBV29-1 with TRBJ1-2; TRBD1 is a possible D gene (5 bases). V lost 3 bases and J 3 bases, leaving 11 bases between the germline ends. The CDR3 has 13 residues. Germline CDR1 is SQVTM and CDR2 is ANQGSEA. The DNA of the CDR3 is TGCAGCGTTGAGACTCCCAGGGACTATGGCTACACCTTC. Residues: CSVETPRDYGYTF.

The J gene is TRBJ1-6, the V gene TRBV7-6, with a tentative D call TRBD1 (5 bases). The CDR3 loop spans 15 amino acids. Germline lookup yields CDR1 SGHVS and CDR2 FNYEAQ. V was shortened by 5 bases and J by 7 bases, with 15 bases between the two germline ends. The CDR3 reads CASSPLGQRNSPLHF. The CDR3 DNA reads as TGTGCCAGCAGCCCCCTAGGACAAAGGAATTCACCCCTCCACTTT.

The chain employs TRBV29-1 and TRBJ2-5, with no clear D. This CDR3 has 12 residues. Trimming stripped 4 bases from V and 4 bases from J, with 10 bases between. Looked up from germline, CDR1 is SQVTM and CDR2 is ANQGSEA. The CDR3 loop is CSVAWLTETQYF. The CDR3 coding sequence is TGCAGCGTTGCCTGGCTGACAGAGACCCAGTACTTC.

This clone was seen just once. This chain uses TRBV10-3 with TRBJ1-2; tentative D call: TRBD1 (6 bases). The germline V and J ends were trimmed by 0 bases and 6 bases, with 23 bases remaining between them. CDR1 and CDR2 from the germline V gene are ENHRY and SYGVKD. CDR3 size: 18 residues. The chain's CDR3 is CAISESSTAGHRVNGYTF. For the CDR3, the DNA is TGTGCCATCAGTGAGTCGTCCACCGCTGGGCACAGGGTCAATGGCTACACCTTC.

The rearrangement links TRBV5-6 to TRBJ2-4; TRBD2 is a possible D gene (6 bases). V lost 2 bases to trimming and J lost 6 bases, with 12 bases between them. The CDR3 has 14 amino acids. The V gene's germline CDR1 is SGHDT and CDR2 YYEEEE. The CDR3 sequence: CASSFRQGGNIQYF. The CDR3 DNA sequence: TGTGCCAGCAGCTTTCGGCAGGGAGGAAACATTCAGTACTTC.

In this sample, this clone turned up a few times. The chain recombines TRBV29-1 with TRBJ1-1; maybe TRBD1 (5 bases). The germline V gene encodes CDR1 SQVTM and CDR2 ANQGSEA. The CDR3 loop spans 13 amino acids. Trimming removed 5 bases from V and 4 bases from J, with 14 bases in between. CDR3 sequence (DNA): TGCAGCGTTCAACCCTCCCAGGGCACTGAAGCTTTCTTT. Amino acid sequence: CSVQPSQGTEAFF.

The J gene is TRBJ2-2, the V gene TRBV27; D may be TRBD1 (7 bases). V lost 8 bases and J 4 bases, leaving 20 bases between the germline ends. The germline V gene encodes CDR1 MNHEY and CDR2 SMNVEV (reference sequence). CDR3 size: 16 residues. CDR3 bases: TGTGCCAGCGGGGATTCAGGGGGGCGAGTCACCGGGGAGCTGTTTTTT. It is translated as CASGDSGGRVTGELFF.

This clone was counted between two and nine times. Different DNA sequences within this sample yield the same CDR3. The V gene is TRBV30, the J gene TRBJ1-5; perhaps TRBD1 as D (5 bases). This CDR3 spans 13 amino acids. The germline CDR1 and CDR2 sequences are GTSNPN and SVGIG (reference sequence). Between the trimmed V and J ends, which lost 2 bases and 3 bases, there was a span of 8 bases. The chain's CDR3 is CAWSRQSNQPQHF. The CDR3 DNA reads TGTGCCTGGAGTAGACAGTCCAATCAGCCCCAGCATTTT.

The chain uses TRBV29-1 and TRBJ1-5; 8 nucleotides line up with TRBD1. J lost 5 bases, V lost 6 bases, and 3 bases had no gene match. The germline V gene has CDR1 SQVTM and CDR2 ANQGSEA. The length of the CDR3 is 12 residues. CDR3 sequence: CSVGQGDQPQHF. Written as DNA, the CDR3 is TGCAGCGTCGGACAGGGTGATCAGCCCCAGCATTTT.

The chain has TRBV7-6 and TRBJ2-1; possible D gene TRBD1, 5 bases. The CDR3 loop spans 13 amino acids. V lost 3 bases and J lost 8, with 11 bases in between. Germline V gene sequence: CDR1 SGHVS, CDR2 FNYEAQ. As DNA, the CDR3 is TGTGCCAGCAGCTTGGGGCGCCTAGATGAGCAGTTCTTC. Encoded protein: CASSLGRLDEQFF.

The chain uses TRBV25-1 and TRBJ1-6; D perhaps matches TRBD1 (5 bases). The CDR3 runs to 17 residues. Germline V gene data show CDR1 as MGHDK and CDR2 as SYGVNS. Trimming left V 3 bases short and J 7 bases short, with 19 bases between. The CDR3 bases are TGTGCCAGCAGTGACCACGGATGGGAGGGGAGCAATTCACCCCTCCACTTT. Translated, it gives CASSDHGWEGSNSPLHF.

V gene TRBV15 combines with J gene TRBJ2-3; TRBD2 agrees at 10 bases. The CDR3 totals 14 residues. The V segment lost 5 bases and the J segment 10 bases; nucleotides outside the gene matches: 9. Per the germline V gene, CDR1 is LNHNV and CDR2 is YYDKDF (reference sequence). The CDR3 loop is CATSWTSGSTSQYF. The DNA for the CDR3 is TGTGCCACCAGCTGGACTAGCGGTTCCACTTCGCAGTATTTT.

This rearrangement joins TRBV23-1 to TRBJ1-2, with D unresolved. TRBV23-1 is treated as an ORF (open reading frame) with a function not yet certain. The CDR3 loop spans 12 amino acids. Trimming removed 3 bases at V and 4 bases at J, with 6 bases between. CDR3 loop: CASSHRSYGYTF. The CDR3 nucleotides read TGCGCCAGCAGTCACAGGAGCTATGGCTACACCTTC.

The J gene is TRBJ2-5, the V gene TRBV13; TRBD2 aligns across 9 bases. This CDR3 region has 15 residues. Unmatched junction bases numbered 7, after V lost 3 bases and J lost 5 bases. CDR1 is PRHDT, CDR2 FYEKMQ, per germline (reference sequence). The CDR3 DNA follows: TGTGCCAGCAGCTTTCCGCGGGGGGGCTTGGAGACCCAGTACTTC. Translating it yields CASSFPRGGLETQYF.

This clone was picked up a small number of times. The chain has TRBV7-2 and TRBJ2-1; D assignment may be TRBD1 or TRBD2 (6 bases each). Per germline, CDR1 SGHTA and CDR2 FQGNSA. This CDR3 comprises 17 residues. The V and J ends lost 4 bases and 0 bases respectively, with 16 bases between them. The CDR3 here is CASSSPGGIHSYNEQFF. CDR3 in DNA: TGTGCCAGCAGCTCCCCCGGGGGCATACACTCCTACAATGAGCAGTTCTTC. Full variable domain (outside the CDR3, taken from reference TRBV7-2 and TRBJ2-1): GAGVSQSPSNKVTEKGKDVELRCDPISGHTALYWYRQSLGQGLEFLIYFQGNSAPDKSGLPSDRFSAERTGGSVSTLTIQRTQQEDSAVYLCASSSPGGIHSYNEQFFGPGTRLTVL.

Worth noting for this clone: Different DNA sequences within this sample yield the same CDR3. The chain combines TRBV5-1 with TRBJ2-5; the D gene could be TRBD1 or TRBD2 (5 bases each). Germline CDR1 and CDR2: SGHRS and YFSETQ. This CDR3 spans 13 amino acids. The V end lost 4 bases, the J end lost 5 bases, and 12 bases lay between the germline ends. The DNA of the CDR3 is TGCGCCAGCAGCCTCCTAGGGGAGGAGACCCAGTACTTC. Residues: CASSLLGEETQYF.

The chain uses TRBV29-1 and TRBJ1-3; possibly TRBD1 for D (5 bases). This CDR3 has 13 amino acids. V gave up 8 bases and J gave up 0 bases, with 11 bases separating them. Germline assignment: CDR1 SQVTM and CDR2 ANQGSEA. In DNA form, the CDR3 reads TGCAGCTTCTCGGGGGGCTCTGGAAACACCATATATTTT. Translation gives CSFSGGSGNTIYF.

V gene TRBV20-1 combines with J gene TRBJ2-4; D remains unclear. The CDR3 consists of 11 residues. The V gene's germline CDR1 is DFQATT and CDR2 SNEGSKA (reference sequence). Trimming left V 6 bases short and J 6 bases short, with 9 bases between. The CDR3 spells CSAKRGNIQYF. The CDR3 DNA follows: TGCAGTGCCAAAAGAGGAAACATTCAGTACTTC.

This clone has a count of ten or more. The chain uses TRBV4-3 and TRBJ2-1; 8 nucleotides line up with TRBD1. The CDR3 extends over 15 amino acids. The trim removed 0 bases at V and 6 bases at J, leaving 4 bases unmatched. Germline CDR1 is LGHNA and CDR2 is YSLEER. This chain's CDR3 is CASSQDRTGFNEQFF. Here the CDR3 DNA reads TGCGCCAGCAGCCAAGATAGGACAGGGTTCAATGAGCAGTTCTTC.

This clone turned up a few times. The chain couples TRBV29-1 to TRBJ2-3; D gene uncertain. V lost 8 bases and J lost 4, with 10 bases in between. The CDR3 has 11 amino acids. Per the germline V gene, CDR1 is SQVTM and CDR2 is ANQGSEA. The CDR3 region is CSMVGADTQYF. The CDR3 region has the DNA TGCAGCATGGTGGGCGCAGATACGCAGTATTTT.

The chain links TRBV27 to TRBJ1-6, with D possibly being TRBD1 (5 bases). Germline V gives CDR1 MNHEY, CDR2 SMNVEV (reference sequence). V was shortened by 10 bases and J by 7 bases, with 11 bases between the two germline ends. CDR3 size: 12 residues. CDR3 protein: CATREQNSPLHF. The CDR3 DNA follows: TGTGCCACCAGGGAACAGAATTCACCCCTCCACTTT.

J is TRBJ2-3 and V is TRBV18, with D perhaps matching TRBD1 (6 bases). The CDR3 covers 13 residues. Germline values: CDR1 KGHSH, CDR2 LQKENI. V was pared by 6 bases and J by 6 bases, with 13 bases between. The CDR3 loop is CASSLRTEDTQYF. The CDR3 coding sequence is TGTGCCAGCTCGCTTAGGACAGAGGATACGCAGTATTTT.

The V gene is TRBV28, the J gene TRBJ1-1; no definite D call. Germline lookup yields CDR1 MDHEN and CDR2 SYDVKM. The CDR3 contains 10 residues. Trimming removed 6 bases at V and 7 bases at J, with 6 bases between. The CDR3: CASRNNEAFF. CDR3 in DNA: TGTGCCAGCAGGAATAATGAAGCTTTCTTT.

This clone showed up just a few times. The rearrangement links TRBV29-1 to TRBJ2-5; tentatively, D is TRBD1 (6 bases). CDR3 length equals 13 residues. The germline gives CDR1 SQVTM, CDR2 ANQGSEA. V lost 2 bases to trimming and J lost 1 base, with 8 bases between them. The CDR3 loop reads CSVEYRAQETQYF. The CDR3 region has the DNA TGCAGCGTTGAATACAGGGCCCAAGAGACCCAGTACTTC.

The chain recombines TRBV4-3 with TRBJ1-2; D perhaps matches TRBD1 (5 bases). V shed 0 bases and J shed 0 bases, with 11 bases lying between them. In germline, CDR1 is LGHNA, CDR2 YSLEER. This CDR3 region has 16 residues. The CDR3 nucleotides read TGCGCCAGCAGCCAAGATTACCAGGGAACTAACTATGGCTACACCTTC. Its protein is CASSQDYQGTNYGYTF.